The 5 T cell receptor beta chains reported below all come from one sample, sequenced in a study of CD8+CD57+ T cells in acquired aplastic anemia. Profiling of TCR beta VDJ combinations and CDR3 sequences used genomic DNA as template. Via MiXCR, TCRdb re-called the reads, giving one row per CDR3 protein. The sample has 250,000 to 300,000 distinct CDR3 sequences; 56% are singletons. Selection for sequencing was limited to patients who had shown CD8+CD57+ cell expansion by flow cytometry. Sequenced input: sorted CD4+, CD8+, or CD8+CD57+ T cells (not recorded which) from PBMCs. The receptors stem from a human donor with aplastic anemia.

This chain connects TRBV10-1 to TRBJ2-3; 9 bases are a match to TRBD1. Germline-derived CDR1 and CDR2 are WNHNN and SYGVQD (reference sequence). The CDR3 is made up of 17 amino acids. V trimming: 5 bases; J trimming: 4 bases; junction bases outside the gene matches: 13. CDR3 nucleotide sequence: TGCGCCAGCAGTCCCGGGACAGGGAGTCTAGGCGCAGATACGCAGTATTTT. The encoded protein is CASSPGTGSLGADTQYF.

This sequence joins TRBV7-9 and TRBJ2-5; 8 nucleotides match TRBD1. The V gene's germline CDR1 is SEHNR and CDR2 FQNEAQ (reference sequence). The CDR3 sequence is 14 residues long. J gave up 5 bases and V 4 bases, and 6 bases lay outside the gene matches. CDR3 residues: CASSSQGVVETQYF. The DNA of the CDR3 is TGTGCCAGCAGCTCACAGGGGGTGGTGGAGACCCAGTACTTC.

The rearrangement uses TRBV20-1 and TRBJ2-7, with D maybe TRBD1 (6 bases). Germline lookup yields CDR1 DFQATT and CDR2 SNEGSKA (reference sequence). The CDR3 consists of 12 residues. The CDR3 protein is CSAGKGAYEQYF. CDR3 DNA sequence: TGCAGCGCTGGGAAGGGGGCCTACGAGCAGTACTTC.

This clonotype was detected ten times or more. The chain recombines TRBV3-1 with TRBJ2-3; a weak D match, TRBD2 (5 bases). Germline-derived CDR1 and CDR2 are LGHDT and YNNKEL (reference sequence). Trimming pared 2 bases from V and 5 bases from J, leaving 5 bases between. This CDR3 is built from 12 residues. The CDR3 loop reads CASSQTRDTQYF. CDR3 in DNA: TGTGCCAGCAGCCAAACTAGAGATACGCAGTATTTT.

The chain recombines TRBV2 with TRBJ2-3, with 7 bases aligning to TRBD1. The length of the CDR3 is 15 residues. Germline CDR1 reads SNHLY; CDR2 reads FYNNEI. J gave up 3 bases and V 1 base, and 4 bases lay outside the gene matches. CDR3: CASSEGRGLTDTQYF. In nucleotides, the CDR3 is TGTGCCAGCAGTGAAGGCAGGGGGTTGACAGATACGCAGTATTTT.